This is a list of T cell receptor beta chains from one sample in a study of post-analysis software for immune sequencing data. TCRdb reprocessed the PCR reads with MiXCR, giving one entry per CDR3 protein. In the table there are around 770,000 distinct CDR3 sequences, under 60% of which are singletons. Sequences were obtained from blood. The receptor set was obtained from a girl between 5 and 17 years old with multiple sclerosis. CDR3s include the opening cysteine and the closing phenylalanine or tryptophan. The order of the fields is D gene, J gene, V gene, clone size, CDR3 DNA, CDR3 protein. D genes are given only for firm matches. Clone size is given for some rows only: seen once, a few or many times, or a class if the clone is expanded.

- | TRBJ2-7 | TRBV7-9 | - | TGTGCCAGCTCCCTCCCGGTTCCCTACGAGCAGTACTTC | CASSLPVPYEQYF
TRBD1 | TRBJ2-7 | TRBV6-5 | - | TGTGCCAGCAGAATCGGACAGGCCTACGAGCAGTACTTC | CASRIGQAYEQYF
- | TRBJ2-5 | TRBV12-3/TRBV12-4 | - | TGTGCCAGCAGCGCCGACGAGGCTCAAGAGACCCAGTACTTC | CASSADEAQETQYF
- | TRBJ1-1 | TRBV3-1 | - | TGTGCCAGCAGCCAAGAATTGAGGGCCGAAGCTTTCTTT | CASSQELRAEAFF
- | TRBJ2-3 | TRBV12-3/TRBV12-4 | - | TGTGCCAGCGGAGAAGGGGGTTGGTCGGGTACGCAGTATTTT | CASGEGGWSGTQYF
TRBD1 | TRBJ1-1 | TRBV12-5 | - | TGTGCTAGTGGTTTGCCCCCTGGACAGGGAGGTCCGGGAACTGAAGCTTTCTTT | CASGLPPGQGGPGTEAFF
TRBD2 | TRBJ2-1 | TRBV9 | - | TGTGCCAGCAGCGTAGCGCTAGCGGGACCCCTCCGCAATGAGCAGTTCTTC | CASSVALAGPLRNEQFF
- | TRBJ2-5 | TRBV18 | - | TGTGCCAGCTCACCGGACGGTGACCAAGAGACCCAGTACTTC | CASSPDGDQETQYF
- | TRBJ2-5 | TRBV20-1 | - | TGCAGTGCCGGCAGGCAACAAGAGACCCAGTACTTC | CSAGRQQETQYF
- | TRBJ1-1 | TRBV20-1 | many | TGCAGTGCTAGAGATGGGGGGGATGAAGCTTTCTTT | CSARDGGDEAFF
- | TRBJ2-7 | TRBV6-2/TRBV6-3 | - | TGTGCCAGCAGTTACTCGACTTCAGCCTACGAGCAGTACTTC | CASSYSTSAYEQYF